Shown below are 3 T cell receptor beta chains from a single sample sequenced in a study of OX40 agonist ivuxolimab in advanced cancers. Only in-frame clones appear in the TCRdb table, and some are missing; sequencing was by immunoSEQ multiplex PCR. The sample includes roughly 70,000 clones, 80% to 90% of them seen just once. Sample: CD4+ or CD8+ T cells sorted from blood, taken in a trial of the OX40 agonist ivuxolimab. These receptors were taken from an adult with an advanced solid tumor such as melanoma, head and neck, liver or kidney cancer.

Worth noting for this clone: At one of its ends the junction is not consistent with the germline gene, which may arise from a read error. The rearrangement uses TRBV4-2 and TRBJ2-2, with D perhaps TRBD1 or TRBD2 (5 bases each). The CDR3 runs to 17 residues. CDR1 is LGHNA, CDR2 YNFKEQ, per germline. The CDR3 region has the DNA TGTGCCAGCAGACAAGAGGGGTTGGAAGCTAGCACCGGGGAGCTGTTTTTT. It codes for CASRQEGLEASTGELFF.

J is TRBJ2-1 and V is TRBV19; TRBD1 matches at 7 bases. The CDR3 is made up of 14 amino acids. The V segment lost 7 bases and the J segment 3 bases; nucleotides outside the gene matches: 6. Germline-derived CDR1 and CDR2 are LNHDA and SQIVND (reference sequence). The CDR3 DNA is TGTGCCAGTATTGACAGGGTAGGCTACAATGAGCAGTTCTTC. Its protein product is CASIDRVGYNEQFF. The whole variable domain, filled in from reference TRBV19 and TRBJ2-1, reads DGGITQSPKYLFRKEGQNVTLSCEQNLNHDAMYWYRQDPGQGLRLIYYSQIVNDFQKGDIAEGYSVSREKKESFPLTVTSAQKNPTAFYLCASIDRVGYNEQFFGPGTRLTVL.

The chain links TRBV5-1 to TRBJ2-3; 8 bases are a match to TRBD1. CDR1 and CDR2 from the germline V gene are SGHRS and YFSETQ. Trimming cost V 4 bases and J 4 bases; bases outside gene matches: 17. The CDR3 totals 18 residues. CDR3 DNA: TGCGCCAGCAGCACGATTCAGGGGGCCCTTGTTCTTGCAGATACGCAGTATTTT. Its protein is CASSTIQGALVLADTQYF.